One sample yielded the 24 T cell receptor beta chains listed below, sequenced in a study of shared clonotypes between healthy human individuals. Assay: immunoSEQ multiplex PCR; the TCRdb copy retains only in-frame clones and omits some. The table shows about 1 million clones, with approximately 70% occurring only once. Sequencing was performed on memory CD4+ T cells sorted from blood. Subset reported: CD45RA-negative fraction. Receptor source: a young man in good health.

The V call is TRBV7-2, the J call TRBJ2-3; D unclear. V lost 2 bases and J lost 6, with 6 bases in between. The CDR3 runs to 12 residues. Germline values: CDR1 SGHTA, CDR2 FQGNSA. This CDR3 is CASSLLWDTQYF. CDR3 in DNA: TGTGCCAGCAGCTTACTTTGGGATACGCAGTATTTT.

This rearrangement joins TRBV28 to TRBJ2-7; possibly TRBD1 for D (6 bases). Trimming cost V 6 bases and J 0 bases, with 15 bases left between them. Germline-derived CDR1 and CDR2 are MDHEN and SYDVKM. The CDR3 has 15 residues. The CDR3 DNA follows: TGTGCCAGCAGCCTAGCCGGGACACTCTCCTACGAGCAGTACTTC. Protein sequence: CASSLAGTLSYEQYF.

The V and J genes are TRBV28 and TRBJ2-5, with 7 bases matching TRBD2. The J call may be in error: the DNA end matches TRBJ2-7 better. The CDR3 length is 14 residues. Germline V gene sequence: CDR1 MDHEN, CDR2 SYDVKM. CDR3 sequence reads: CASSPRTSPYEQYF. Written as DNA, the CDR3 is TGTGCCAGCAGCCCCCGGACTAGTCCTTACGAGCAGTACTTC.

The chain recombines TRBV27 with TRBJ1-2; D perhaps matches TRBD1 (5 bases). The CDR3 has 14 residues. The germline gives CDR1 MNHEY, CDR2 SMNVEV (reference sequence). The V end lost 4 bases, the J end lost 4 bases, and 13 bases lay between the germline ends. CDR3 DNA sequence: TGTGCCAGCAGTTACCGTCCTCAGGGCTATGGCTACACCTTC. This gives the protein CASSYRPQGYGYTF.

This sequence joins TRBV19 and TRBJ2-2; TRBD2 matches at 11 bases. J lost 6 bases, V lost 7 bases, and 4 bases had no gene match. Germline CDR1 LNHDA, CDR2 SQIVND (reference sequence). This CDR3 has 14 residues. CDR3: CASNSGGAAGELFF. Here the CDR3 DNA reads TGTGCCAGTAATAGCGGGGGGGCCGCCGGGGAGCTGTTTTTT.

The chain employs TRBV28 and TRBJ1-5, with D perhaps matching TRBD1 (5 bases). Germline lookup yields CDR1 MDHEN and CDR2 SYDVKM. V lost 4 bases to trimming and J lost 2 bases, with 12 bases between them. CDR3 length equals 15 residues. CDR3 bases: TGTGCCAGCAGTTCCCATGGGGGAGGCAATCAGCCCCAGCATTTT. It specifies CASSSHGGGNQPQHF. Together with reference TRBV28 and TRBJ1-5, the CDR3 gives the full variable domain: DVKVTQSSRYLVKRTGEKVFLECVQDMDHENMFWYRQDPGLGLRLIYFSYDVKMKEKGDIPEGYSVSREKKERFSLILESASTNQTSMYLCASSSHGGGNQPQHFGDGTRLSIL.

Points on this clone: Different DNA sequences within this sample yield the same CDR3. The DNA for the CDR3 is TGTGCCAGCAGTTACTCACGGGCGGGGTATGGCTACACCTTC. Translating it yields CASSYSRAGYGYTF. This chain joins TRBV6-5 and TRBJ1-2; the D is unclear. V was clipped by 0 bases and J by 5 bases, with 10 bases between them. The CDR3 is 14 residues long. Germline lookup yields CDR1 MNHEY and CDR2 SVGAGI.

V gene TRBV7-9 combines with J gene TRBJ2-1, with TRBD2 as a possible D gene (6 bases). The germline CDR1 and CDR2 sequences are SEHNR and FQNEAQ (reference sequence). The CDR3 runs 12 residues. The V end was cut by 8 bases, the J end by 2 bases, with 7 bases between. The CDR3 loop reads CASGRTYNEQFF. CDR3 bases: TGTGCCAGCGGGAGGACCTACAATGAGCAGTTCTTC.

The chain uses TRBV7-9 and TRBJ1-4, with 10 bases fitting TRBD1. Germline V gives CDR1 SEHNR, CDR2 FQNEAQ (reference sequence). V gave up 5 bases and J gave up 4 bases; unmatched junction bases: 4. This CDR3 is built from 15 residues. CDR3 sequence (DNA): TGTGCCAGCAGCGACTGGGACAGGGGTAATGAAAAACTGTTTTTT. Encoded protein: CASSDWDRGNEKLFF.

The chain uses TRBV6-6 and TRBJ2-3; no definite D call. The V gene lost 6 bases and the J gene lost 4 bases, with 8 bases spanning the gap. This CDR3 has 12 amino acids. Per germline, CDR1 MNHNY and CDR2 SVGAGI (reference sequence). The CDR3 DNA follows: TGTGCCAGCAGGGATTGGGCAGATACGCAGTATTTT. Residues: CASRDWADTQYF.

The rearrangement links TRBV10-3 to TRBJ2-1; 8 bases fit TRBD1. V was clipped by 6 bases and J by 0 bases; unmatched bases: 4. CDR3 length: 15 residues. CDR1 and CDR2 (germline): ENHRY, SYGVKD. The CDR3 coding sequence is TGTGCCATCAGGGGACAGGATCTCTCCTACAATGAGCAGTTCTTC. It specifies CAIRGQDLSYNEQFF.

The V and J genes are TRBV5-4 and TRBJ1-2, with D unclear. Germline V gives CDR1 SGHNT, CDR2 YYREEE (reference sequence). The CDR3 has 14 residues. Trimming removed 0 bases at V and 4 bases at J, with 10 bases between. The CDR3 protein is CASSLDTGLYGYTF. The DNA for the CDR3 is TGTGCCAGCAGCTTGGACACGGGCCTCTATGGCTACACCTTC.

The CDR3 loop is CASSLESGYTF. The CDR3 coding sequence is TGTGCCAGCAGCTTGGAGTCCGGCTACACCTTC. The gene calls are TRBV5-4 and TRBJ1-2; D is ambiguous. CDR1 and CDR2 from the germline V gene are SGHNT and YYREEE (reference sequence). With 0 bases removed from V and 8 bases from J, the gap between germline ends came to 5 bases. CDR3 length: 11 amino acids.

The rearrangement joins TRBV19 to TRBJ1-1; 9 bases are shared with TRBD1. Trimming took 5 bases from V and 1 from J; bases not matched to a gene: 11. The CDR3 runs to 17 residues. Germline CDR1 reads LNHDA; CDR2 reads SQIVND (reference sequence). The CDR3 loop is CASSSRPGQGGNTEAFF. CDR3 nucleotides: TGTGCCAGTAGTTCTCGGCCGGGACAGGGTGGGAACACTGAAGCTTTCTTT.

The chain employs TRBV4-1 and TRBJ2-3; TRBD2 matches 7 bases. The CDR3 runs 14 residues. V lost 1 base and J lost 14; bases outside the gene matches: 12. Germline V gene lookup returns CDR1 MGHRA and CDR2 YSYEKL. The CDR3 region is CASSQGLRTGGLYF. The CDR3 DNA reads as TGCGCCAGCAGCCAAGGTCTTAGAACGGGAGGCCTGTATTTT.

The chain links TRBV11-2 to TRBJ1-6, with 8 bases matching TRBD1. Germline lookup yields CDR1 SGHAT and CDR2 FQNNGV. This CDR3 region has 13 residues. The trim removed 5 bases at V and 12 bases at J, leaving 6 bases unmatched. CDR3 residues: CASSPGQGLPLHF. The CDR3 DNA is TGTGCCAGCAGCCCCGGACAGGGTTTACCCCTCCACTTT.

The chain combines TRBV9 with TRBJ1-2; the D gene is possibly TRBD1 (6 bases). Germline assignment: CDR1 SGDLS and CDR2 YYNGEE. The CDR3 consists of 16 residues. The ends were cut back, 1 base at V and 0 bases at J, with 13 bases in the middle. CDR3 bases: TGTGCCAGCAGCGTAAGGGACAAGCAGCCTAACTATGGCTACACCTTC. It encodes CASSVRDKQPNYGYTF.

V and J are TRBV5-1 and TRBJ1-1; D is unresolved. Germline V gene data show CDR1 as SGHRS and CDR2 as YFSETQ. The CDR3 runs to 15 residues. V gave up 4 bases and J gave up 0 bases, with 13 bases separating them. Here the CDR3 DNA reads TGCGCCAGCAGCCCCTCTGAGAGGGTGAACACTGAAGCTTTCTTT. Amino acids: CASSPSERVNTEAFF.

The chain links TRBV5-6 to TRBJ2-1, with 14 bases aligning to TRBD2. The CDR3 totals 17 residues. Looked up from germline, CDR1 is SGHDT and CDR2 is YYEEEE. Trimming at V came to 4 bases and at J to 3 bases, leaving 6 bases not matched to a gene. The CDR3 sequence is CASSPGLAGGGYNEQFF. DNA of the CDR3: TGTGCCAGCAGCCCTGGACTAGCGGGGGGTGGCTACAATGAGCAGTTCTTC.

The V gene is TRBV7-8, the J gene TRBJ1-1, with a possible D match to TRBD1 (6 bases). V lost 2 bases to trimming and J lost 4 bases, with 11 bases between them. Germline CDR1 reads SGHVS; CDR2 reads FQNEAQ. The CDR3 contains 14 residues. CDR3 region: CASSLRGLGTEAFF. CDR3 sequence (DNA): TGTGCCAGCAGCTTACGGGGGCTGGGCACTGAAGCTTTCTTT.

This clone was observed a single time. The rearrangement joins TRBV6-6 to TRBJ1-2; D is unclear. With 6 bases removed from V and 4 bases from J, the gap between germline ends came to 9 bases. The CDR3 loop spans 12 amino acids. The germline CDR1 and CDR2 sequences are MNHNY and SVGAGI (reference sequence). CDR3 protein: CASSSDAYGYTF. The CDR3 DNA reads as TGTGCCAGCAGCTCAGACGCCTATGGCTACACCTTC.

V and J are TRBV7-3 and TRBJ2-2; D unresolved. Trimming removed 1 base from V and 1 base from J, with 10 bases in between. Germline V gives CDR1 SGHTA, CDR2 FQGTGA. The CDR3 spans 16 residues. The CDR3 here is CASSLKRAENTGELFF. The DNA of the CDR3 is TGTGCCAGCAGCTTAAAACGGGCGGAGAACACCGGGGAGCTGTTTTTT.

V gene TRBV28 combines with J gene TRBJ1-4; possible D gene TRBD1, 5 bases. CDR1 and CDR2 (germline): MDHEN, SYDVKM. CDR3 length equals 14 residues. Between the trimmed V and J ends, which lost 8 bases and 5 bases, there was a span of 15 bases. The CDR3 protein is CASLEDGGNEKLFF. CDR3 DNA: TGTGCCAGCTTGGAGGACGGGGGGAATGAAAAACTGTTTTTT.

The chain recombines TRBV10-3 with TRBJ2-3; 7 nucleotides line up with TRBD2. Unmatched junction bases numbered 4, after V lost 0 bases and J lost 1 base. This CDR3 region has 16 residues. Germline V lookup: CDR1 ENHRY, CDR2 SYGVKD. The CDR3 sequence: CAISESGTTRTDTQYF. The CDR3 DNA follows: TGTGCCATCAGTGAGTCTGGGACTACCCGCACAGATACGCAGTATTTT.